These T cell receptor beta chains were read from a single sample in a study of cytomegalovirus exposure and HLA in healthy donors. Here immunoSEQ multiplex PCR was the method, and the copy in TCRdb shows in-frame clones only, minus some. This sample carries approximately 180,000 clones, around 87% of them seen once, and the ten largest clones take more than 1.3%. The sample taken for sequencing was PBMCs. Receptors originate from a young woman in good health and CMV-seronegative. CDR3s include the opening cysteine and the closing phenylalanine or tryptophan. Each record gives: D gene, clone size, V gene, J gene, CDR3 protein, CDR3 DNA. The D gene is left open where the match is weak. Rows may omit the clone size; those that give it use once, few, many or a size class.

d_gene: TRBD2; abundance: NA; v_gene: TRBV7-6; j_gene: TRBJ2-2; CDR3aa: CASSLTSGGVNTGELFF; CDR3nt: TGTGCCAGCAGCCTTACTAGCGGGGGGGTAAACACCGGGGAGCTGTTTTTT
d_gene: TRBD2; abundance: NA; v_gene: TRBV4-3; j_gene: TRBJ2-1; CDR3aa: CASSHDLAGANNEQFF; CDR3nt: TGCGCCAGCAGCCATGACCTAGCGGGGGCCAACAATGAGCAGTTCTTC
d_gene: NA; abundance: NA; v_gene: TRBV18; j_gene: TRBJ1-6; CDR3aa: CASSPGTPQAGDSPLHF; CDR3nt: TGTGCCAGCTCACCGGGGACACCCCAAGCTGGTGATTCACCCCTCCACTTT
d_gene: NA; abundance: NA; v_gene: TRBV19; j_gene: TRBJ1-2; CDR3aa: CASSGRGALQTNYGYTF; CDR3nt: TGTGCCAGTAGTGGGCGGGGGGCGCTTCAAACTAACTATGGCTACACCTTC
d_gene: TRBD2; abundance: NA; v_gene: TRBV19; j_gene: TRBJ2-1; CDR3aa: CASSMRTSNEQFF; CDR3nt: TGTGCCAGTAGTATGCGGACTAGCAATGAGCAGTTCTTC
d_gene: NA; abundance: NA; v_gene: TRBV11-2; j_gene: TRBJ1-1; CDR3aa: CASIGQWNTEAFF; CDR3nt: TGTGCCAGCATCGGACAGTGGAACACTGAAGCTTTCTTT
d_gene: TRBD1; abundance: NA; v_gene: TRBV29-1; j_gene: TRBJ2-2; CDR3aa: CSVAGQGDTGELFF; CDR3nt: TGCAGCGTCGCAGGACAGGGGGACACCGGGGAGCTGTTTTTT
d_gene: TRBD2; abundance: once; v_gene: TRBV4-2; j_gene: TRBJ2-5; CDR3aa: CASSPRTSGSQETQYF; CDR3nt: TGTGCCAGCAGCCCCCGGACTAGCGGGTCCCAAGAGACCCAGTACTTC
d_gene: NA; abundance: NA; v_gene: TRBV21-1; j_gene: TRBJ1-1; CDR3aa: CASSKGEGGEYTEAFF; CDR3nt: TGTGCCAGCAGCAAAGGGGAGGGGGGAGAGTACACTGAAGCTTTCTTT
d_gene: TRBD2; abundance: NA; v_gene: TRBV4-3; j_gene: TRBJ2-1; CDR3aa: CASSQDRGSGVASEQFF; CDR3nt: TGCGCCAGCAGCCAAGATCGAGGAAGCGGGGTCGCGAGTGAGCAGTTCTTC
d_gene: TRBD1; abundance: NA; v_gene: TRBV6-5; j_gene: TRBJ1-2; CDR3aa: CASSKQGEVGYTF; CDR3nt: TGTGCCAGCAGTAAACAGGGGGAGGTGGGCTACACCTTC
d_gene: TRBD1; abundance: once; v_gene: TRBV9; j_gene: TRBJ2-7; CDR3aa: CASSPRTGSGWAYEQYF; CDR3nt: TGTGCCAGCAGCCCCAGGACAGGGTCAGGGTGGGCATACGAGCAGTACTTC
d_gene: NA; abundance: once; v_gene: TRBV7-9; j_gene: TRBJ2-4; CDR3aa: CASTTAKNIQYF; CDR3nt: TGTGCCAGCACGACAGCTAAAAACATTCAGTACTTC
d_gene: NA; abundance: NA; v_gene: TRBV7-8; j_gene: TRBJ1-5; CDR3aa: CASSLRGGVIQPQHF; CDR3nt: TGTGCCAGCAGCTTACGGGGCGGGGTCATTCAGCCCCAGCATTTT
d_gene: NA; abundance: once; v_gene: TRBV12-5; j_gene: TRBJ2-4; CDR3aa: CASGPGEILAKNIQYF; CDR3nt: TGTGCTAGTGGTCCCGGTGAAATCCTAGCCAAAAACATTCAGTACTTC
d_gene: TRBD1; abundance: NA; v_gene: TRBV5-1; j_gene: TRBJ1-2; CDR3aa: CASSGQGTNYGYTF; CDR3nt: TGCGCCAGCAGCGGACAGGGGACAAACTATGGCTACACCTTC
d_gene: TRBD2; abundance: NA; v_gene: TRBV5-1; j_gene: TRBJ2-3; CDR3aa: CASSPGGTASTDTQYF; CDR3nt: TGCGCCAGCAGCCCGGGGGGGACGGCTAGCACAGATACGCAGTATTTT
d_gene: TRBD1; abundance: NA; v_gene: TRBV29-1; j_gene: TRBJ2-2; CDR3aa: CSVERQGTNTGELFF; CDR3nt: TGCAGCGTTGAGAGACAGGGAACGAACACCGGGGAGCTGTTTTTT
d_gene: TRBD1; abundance: NA; v_gene: TRBV11-2; j_gene: TRBJ1-2; CDR3aa: CASSYSRAGGRYGYTF; CDR3nt: TGTGCCAGCAGCTACTCTAGGGCAGGGGGCCGCTATGGCTACACCTTC
d_gene: TRBD1; abundance: NA; v_gene: TRBV19; j_gene: TRBJ1-2; CDR3aa: CASSLLPGQGAKGYTF; CDR3nt: TGTGCCAGTAGTCTACTACCGGGACAGGGGGCGAAGGGCTACACCTTC
d_gene: NA; abundance: NA; v_gene: TRBV30; j_gene: TRBJ1-1; CDR3aa: CAWSVGTEAFF; CDR3nt: TGTGCCTGGAGTGTCGGCACTGAAGCTTTCTTT
d_gene: TRBD1; abundance: NA; v_gene: TRBV30; j_gene: TRBJ1-3; CDR3aa: CAWSIGQGSSGNTIYF; CDR3nt: TGTGCCTGGAGTATAGGACAGGGAAGCTCTGGAAACACCATATATTTT
d_gene: NA; abundance: NA; v_gene: TRBV5-5; j_gene: TRBJ2-7; CDR3aa: CASSNLGGGSRRSAYEQYF; CDR3nt: TGTGCCAGCAGCAATTTGGGTGGTGGGAGCCGCAGGAGCGCCTACGAGCAGTACTTC
d_gene: TRBD1; abundance: NA; v_gene: TRBV15; j_gene: TRBJ1-2; CDR3aa: CATSSRDSRSGGYTF; CDR3nt: TGTGCCACCAGCTCTCGGGACAGTCGGTCGGGGGGCTACACCTTC
d_gene: TRBD2; abundance: NA; v_gene: TRBV4-1; j_gene: TRBJ2-3; CDR3aa: CASRKTSTSLADTQYF; CDR3nt: TGCGCCAGCAGAAAGACCTCGACTAGCCTTGCAGATACGCAGTATTTT
d_gene: NA; abundance: NA; v_gene: TRBV6-5; j_gene: TRBJ1-2; CDR3aa: CASRSFANYGYTF; CDR3nt: TGTGCCAGCAGGTCTTTTGCTAACTATGGCTACACCTTC
d_gene: NA; abundance: NA; v_gene: TRBV10-3; j_gene: TRBJ2-7; CDR3aa: CAISEPTGGDEQYF; CDR3nt: TGTGCCATCAGTGAGCCGACAGGCGGTGACGAGCAGTACTTC
d_gene: NA; abundance: NA; v_gene: TRBV5-4; j_gene: TRBJ2-6; CDR3aa: CASSLDGSGANVLTF; CDR3nt: TGTGCCAGCAGCTTGGATGGGAGCGGGGCCAACGTCCTGACTTTC